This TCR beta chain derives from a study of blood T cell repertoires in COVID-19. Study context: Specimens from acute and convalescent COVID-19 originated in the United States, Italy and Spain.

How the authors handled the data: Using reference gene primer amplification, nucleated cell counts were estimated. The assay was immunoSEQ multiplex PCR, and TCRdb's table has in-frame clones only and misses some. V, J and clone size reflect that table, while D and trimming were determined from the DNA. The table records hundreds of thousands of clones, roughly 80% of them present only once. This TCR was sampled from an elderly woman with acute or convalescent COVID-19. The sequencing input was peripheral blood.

CDR3 DNA sequence: TGTGCCAGCAGCTCGGGGACAGGGTTCGGGGAAAAACTGTTTTTT. Protein: CASSSGTGFGEKLFF. The V and J genes are TRBV5-6 and TRBJ1-4; 9 nucleotides align to TRBD1. V gave up 3 bases and J gave up 8 bases; unmatched junction bases: 8. The CDR3 has 15 amino acids. Germline V gene lookup returns CDR1 SGHDT and CDR2 YYEEEE. The whole variable domain, remainder taken from reference TRBV5-6 and TRBJ1-4, is DAGVTQSPTHLIKTRGQQVTLRCSPKSGHDTVSWYQQALGQGPQFIFQYYEEEERQRGNFPDRFSGHQFPNYSSELNVNALLLGDSALYLCASSSGTGFGEKLFFGSGTQLSVL.